This TCR beta chain was identified in a study of cytomegalovirus exposure and HLA in healthy donors. Study details: The same platform as the roughly 670 first-cohort repertoires was used for the 130 or so validation repertoires, a later analysis reported. Study conclusions and caveats: Reportedly, cytomegalovirus status was diagnosed with high sensitivity and specificity. Through in vitro validation, a few CMV-associated chains were shown to be specific for CMV antigens.

While the first cohort had 600 to 750 subjects, the donors belonged to the separate validation cohort of fewer than 150 subjects. For this clone: What it recognizes is unknown.

CDR1 is LNHDA, CDR2 SQIVND, per germline (reference sequence). V dropped 1 base and J dropped 0 bases, with 13 bases sitting between them. This CDR3 is built from 17 residues. Method: immunoSEQ multiplex PCR; TCRdb's copy keeps in-frame clones and lacks some. The data contain about 200,000 clones, 80% to 90% of them singletons. This TCR was recovered from a woman aged 25 to 45 in good health and CMV-seropositive. The sequencing sample was made of PBMCs. This sequence joins TRBV19 and TRBJ1-5, with D hard to call. The CDR3 sequence: CASSIAVTSYSNQPQHF. CDR3 bases: TGTGCCAGTAGTATAGCCGTCACAAGTTATAGCAATCAGCCCCAGCATTTT.